The clone carrying this TCR beta chain was recorded a few times. Here immunoSEQ multiplex PCR was the method, and the copy in TCRdb shows in-frame clones only, minus some. The repertoire holds approximately 130,000 clones, with 93% as singletons. The source of the sample is a study of T cell responses to AZD1222 COVID-19 vaccine. This TCR derives from an adult in good health. This specimen consisted of peripheral blood, obtained on day 0 of AZD1222 vaccination.

CDR3 bases: TGTGCCAGCTCACCTCGTCCCGGGACAGGGGGCAATGAGCAGTTCTTC. Translated, it gives CASSPRPGTGGNEQFF. The genes are TRBV18 and TRBJ2-1, with 11 bases lining up with TRBD1. The CDR3 is made up of 16 amino acids. Germline V CDR1 and CDR2: KGHSH, LQKENI. J gave up 6 bases and V 3 bases, and 7 bases lay outside the gene matches.